Each of the 6 T cell receptor beta chains below was sequenced from the same sample in a study of T-cell memory formation after mild COVID-19 (dated by TCRdb to the early 2020s). The library was obtained by 5' RACE. TCRdb names Illumina NovaSeq 6000 as the instrument used. TCRdb reanalyzed the raw reads on its own, using fastp at Q25 for trimming and MiXCR for clone calling, and kept in-frame beta chains. Merged by CDR3 protein, the rows form single entries marked with the most common genes and DNA. The sample table shows under 200,000 distinct CDR3 sequences, and under 14% are seen once. The top ten clones comprise 3.5% to 4% of the sample. The sample was PBMCs or a T cell subset sorted from them (not recorded which). The receptors come from a man between 18 and 29 years old who had mild COVID-19 (a few samples of this study predate the infection). The sample titles of this study are shuffled in the database, so cell type and time point are left out; the donor was told from shared clones.

V and J are TRBV19 and TRBJ1-4; D uncertain. Germline V gene sequence: CDR1 LNHDA, CDR2 SQIVND (reference sequence). V was trimmed by 2 bases and J by 3 bases, leaving 7 bases between them. The length of the CDR3 is 14 residues. CDR3 sequence reads: CASSIQAANEKLFF. The CDR3 nucleotides are TGTGCCAGTAGTATACAGGCCGCTAATGAAAAACTGTTTTTT.

The chain joins TRBV3-1 to TRBJ2-7; D may correspond to TRBD1 or TRBD2 (6 bases each). V was shortened by 1 base and J by 11 bases, with 12 bases between the two germline ends. The CDR3 runs 12 residues. The germline CDR1 and CDR2 sequences are LGHDT and YNNKEL (reference sequence). CDR3 residues: CASSQGAGGEYF. In nucleotides, the CDR3 is TGTGCCAGCAGCCAAGGGGCCGGGGGCGAGTACTTC.

This chain uses TRBV28 with TRBJ2-1, with D hard to call. CDR1 and CDR2 (germline): MDHEN, SYDVKM. This CDR3 is 15 amino acids long. V was shortened by 8 bases and J by 0 bases, with 14 bases between the two germline ends. The CDR3 spells CASVQWTSSYNEQFF. The DNA for the CDR3 is TGTGCCAGCGTCCAGTGGACCAGCTCCTACAATGAGCAGTTCTTC.

The chain has TRBV4-2 and TRBJ2-3; TRBD2 matches 7 bases. The CDR3 sequence is 16 residues long. The V segment lost 0 bases and the J segment 1 base; nucleotides outside the gene matches: 4. The germline gives CDR1 LGHNA, CDR2 YNFKEQ. The CDR3: CASSQEITSGTDTQYF. For the CDR3, the DNA is TGTGCCAGCAGCCAAGAAATAACTAGCGGCACAGATACGCAGTATTTT.

At least ten counts were recorded for this clonotype. The J gene is TRBJ2-3, the V gene TRBV12-3 or TRBV12-4, with 10 bases matching TRBD2. Trimming cost V 6 bases and J 5 bases; bases outside gene matches: 8. The CDR3 consists of 15 residues. The CDR3 sequence is CASRPLAGRGDTQYF. The DNA for the CDR3 is TGTGCCAGCAGACCACTAGCGGGGAGGGGAGATACGCAGTATTTT.

This clonotype was counted at least ten times. The chain has TRBV5-1 and TRBJ1-1; a possible D gene is TRBD1 (5 bases). V dropped 1 base and J dropped 8 bases, with 15 bases sitting between them. There are 14 residues in the CDR3. The germline V gene has CDR1 SGHRS and CDR2 YFSETQ. For the CDR3, the DNA is TGCGCCAGCAGCTTGCCACAGGAAGGGATGGAAGCTTTCTTT. Its translation: CASSLPQEGMEAFF.